This T cell receptor (beta chain) derives from a study of cytomegalovirus exposure and HLA in healthy donors. Overall study findings and caveats: The study found most TCR sequences rare, yet found some public TCRs in many donors. With later analysis, a missense DCLRE1C variant became linked to TCR beta V- and J-gene trimming. Most of the TCR beta V segments (in an earlier analysis) were productive either about 90% or about 30% of the time. The authors enumerated some 170 TCR beta chains as linked to cytomegalovirus.

Primers: 60 Vbeta forward and 13 Jbeta reverse. The repertoire was sequenced with immunoSEQ multiplex PCR; TCRdb's copy has only in-frame clones and lacks some. The sample yields about 160,000 clones, 75% to 90% seen once. This CDR3 has 12 amino acids. Trimming cost V 5 bases and J 9 bases, with 11 bases left between them. Germline CDR1 is SGHTA and CDR2 is FQGNSA. Details on this clone: As yet, its antigen is unknown.

The receptor was derived from a human donor in good health. The V and J genes are TRBV7-2 and TRBJ2-1; D is unresolved. The specimen sequenced was PBMCs. The CDR3 sequence is CASSLLTPEQFF. The CDR3 coding sequence is TGTGCCAGCAGCCTCTTGACACCTGAGCAGTTCTTC. The full variable domain, completed using reference TRBV7-2 and TRBJ2-1, is GAGVSQSPSNKVTEKGKDVELRCDPISGHTALYWYRQSLGQGLEFLIYFQGNSAPDKSGLPSDRFSAERTGGSVSTLTIQRTQQEDSAVYLCASSLLTPEQFFGPGTRLTVL.